Listed here are 26 T cell receptor beta chains from one sample, sequenced in a study of liver allograft versus peripheral blood T cells. Background on the study: Recipients' peripheral blood supplied the T cell receptor repertoires against which those in transplanted livers were compared.

TCRdb re-derived calls from the reads in MiXCR, one entry per CDR3 protein. The data hold about 14,000 distinct CDR3 sequences, with about 20% observed a single time. All receptors derive from a human patient who had a liver transplant. Part of the T cell pool may stem from the graft donor.

Turning to this clonotype: This may stem from a read error, because a much larger clone lies one nucleotide away. This chain links TRBV6-2 or TRBV6-3 with TRBJ1-5, with 8 bases identical to TRBD1. Germline loops: CDR1 MNHEY, CDR2 SVGEGT. Trimming took 5 bases from V and 4 from J; bases not matched to a gene: 7. The CDR3 is made up of 15 amino acids. CDR3 sequence reads: CASSTTGALNQPQHF. The CDR3, as DNA: TGTGCCAGCAGTACGACAGGGGCCCTAAATCAGCCCCAGCATTTT.

This clonotype was seen repeatedly, ten times or more. The chain uses TRBV15 and TRBJ2-7; 9 bases fit TRBD1. Germline V gene data show CDR1 as LNHNV and CDR2 as YYDKDF (reference sequence). There are 15 residues in the CDR3. The trim removed 1 base at V and 4 bases at J, leaving 5 bases unmatched. CDR3 protein: CATSRGSGQGYEQYF. CDR3 nucleotide sequence: TGTGCCACCAGCAGAGGGTCGGGACAGGGTTACGAGCAGTACTTC.

With regard to this clonotype: This may come from a read error, since a much larger clone is one base off. The chain is built from TRBV6-5 and TRBJ1-1, with 8 nucleotides matching TRBD1. Germline V lookup: CDR1 MNHEY, CDR2 SVGAGI. The CDR3 extends over 15 amino acids. The CDR3 nucleotides read TGTGCCAGCAGTTACTCGATGCAGACAGGGGCTGAATCTTTCTTT. Translating it yields CASSYSMQTGAESFF.

In its sample, this clonotype ranks as medium-sized. The rearrangement links TRBV6-2 or TRBV6-3 to TRBJ1-5; D is perhaps TRBD1 (5 bases). The CDR3 has 13 amino acids. The V end was cut by 2 bases, the J end by 7 bases, with 9 bases between. The V gene's germline CDR1 is MNHEY and CDR2 SVGEGT. In DNA form, the CDR3 reads TGTGCCAGCAGTTACGCGGGGCTCCAGCCCCAGCATTTT. It encodes CASSYAGLQPQHF.

There are many counts of this clonotype. The genes are TRBV6-5 and TRBJ1-5; tentatively, D is TRBD1 (6 bases). V was trimmed by 5 bases and J by 5 bases, leaving 16 bases between them. Germline assignment: CDR1 MNHEY and CDR2 SVGAGI. The CDR3 is 15 amino acids. The CDR3 DNA reads TGTGCCAGCAGTGCGCAGGGGCTGCGCGATCAGCCCCAGCATTTT. The encoded protein is CASSAQGLRDQPQHF.

About this clonotype itself: Given the absence of the conserved phenylalanine or tryptophan at the CDR3 end, a read error is likely. The chain is built from TRBV19 and TRBJ2-1; TRBD1 might be the D (6 bases). This CDR3 is 16 amino acids long. CDR1 LNHDA and CDR2 SQIVND come from the germline V gene (reference sequence). The germline V and J ends were trimmed by 1 base and 6 bases, with 16 bases remaining between them. Here the CDR3 reads CASSIGGGRGRNEQFI. The CDR3 DNA is TGTGCCAGTAGTATAGGAGGGGGACGGGGACGCAATGAGCAGTTCATC.

The gene calls are TRBV27 and TRBJ1-1, with D unclear. The V and J ends lost 6 bases and 1 base respectively, with 12 bases between them. CDR3 length equals 14 residues. Germline V gene lookup returns CDR1 MNHEY and CDR2 SMNVEV (reference sequence). This CDR3 reads CASRVAYWNTEAFF. The CDR3 DNA reads as TGTGCCAGCAGGGTGGCCTATTGGAACACTGAAGCTTTCTTT.

This clonotype turned up a few times. V gene TRBV6-5 combines with J gene TRBJ2-1; D not certain. Germline V gene sequence: CDR1 MNHEY, CDR2 SVGAGI. This CDR3 is built from 12 residues. Trimming took 6 bases from V and 4 from J, leaving 7 bases between them. In DNA form, the CDR3 reads TGTGCCAGCAGCTCCCCTTACAATGAGCAGTTCTTC. It encodes CASSSPYNEQFF.

This clonotype was counted at least ten times. The chain couples TRBV7-9 to TRBJ1-1; the D gene is possibly TRBD1 (5 bases). V was clipped by 0 bases and J by 0 bases, with 20 bases between them. Germline lookup yields CDR1 SEHNR and CDR2 FQNEAQ (reference sequence). This CDR3 region has 19 residues. CDR3 loop: CASSLARGMGLGMNTEAFF. The CDR3 DNA reads as TGTGCCAGCAGCTTAGCGCGGGGGATGGGGTTAGGGATGAACACTGAAGCTTTCTTT.

This clonotype is deemed medium-sized. The rearrangement uses TRBV27 and TRBJ1-4; D call uncertain. Germline V gene lookup returns CDR1 MNHEY and CDR2 SMNVEV (reference sequence). CDR3 size: 13 residues. V lost 3 bases and J 5 bases, leaving 7 bases between the germline ends. In DNA form, the CDR3 reads TGTGCCAGCAGTTTGGAGTACAATGAAAAACTGTTTTTT. The encoded protein is CASSLEYNEKLFF.

The chain couples TRBV6-2 or TRBV6-3 to TRBJ2-7; 10 bases are a match to TRBD1. V was pared by 6 bases and J by 2 bases, with 7 bases of the junction left unmatched. CDR3 length: 15 residues. CDR1 and CDR2 from the germline V gene are MNHEY and SVGEGT. The chain's CDR3 is CASRALGQGPYEQYF. As DNA, the CDR3 is TGTGCCAGCAGGGCCCTGGGACAGGGGCCCTACGAGCAGTACTTC.

This clonotype was observed at least ten times. The chain employs TRBV6-1 and TRBJ1-2; D not resolved. Looked up from germline, CDR1 is MNHNS and CDR2 is SASEGT. The V end lost 1 base, the J end lost 5 bases, and 14 bases lay between the germline ends. The CDR3 is 15 amino acids. The DNA of the CDR3 is TGTGCCAGCAGTGAAGGGCCTACAGAGATATATGGCTACACCTTC. Translation gives CASSEGPTEIYGYTF.

This clonotype was detected only a few times. The chain joins TRBV7-2 to TRBJ1-1; no definite D call. This CDR3 is built from 13 residues. The V gene's germline CDR1 is SGHTA and CDR2 FQGNSA. Trimming took off 5 bases at V and 8 bases at J, with 15 bases between the two ends. In nucleotides, the CDR3 is TGTGCCAGCAGCCCATCGACCGCCAGGGAAGCTTTCTTT. Amino acids: CASSPSTAREAFF.

This clonotype has at least ten counts. The rearrangement links TRBV7-2 to TRBJ1-2; D is unclear. Germline V gene data show CDR1 as SGHTA and CDR2 as FQGNSA. Trimming cost V 3 bases and J 5 bases, with 16 bases left between them. There are 15 residues in the CDR3. The CDR3 DNA is TGTGCCAGCAGCTTGGGCGTCTCGGGCGTTTATGGCTACACCTTC. This translates into CASSLGVSGVYGYTF.

The chain is built from TRBV6-5 and TRBJ1-6; 9 bases fit TRBD1. V was clipped by 6 bases and J by 8 bases; unmatched bases: 8. CDR3 length equals 15 residues. The germline gives CDR1 MNHEY, CDR2 SVGAGI. In DNA, the CDR3 is TGTGCCAGCAGCGCACAGGGGGCGCTGGATTCACCCCTCCACTTT. Translating it yields CASSAQGALDSPLHF.

By its share, this clonotype is medium-sized. V usage is TRBV6-2 or TRBV6-3 and J usage is TRBJ2-7; a possible D gene is TRBD2 (5 bases). The CDR3 has 13 amino acids. V shed 2 bases and J shed 3 bases, with 8 bases lying between them. Germline V lookup: CDR1 MNHEY, CDR2 SVGEGT. This CDR3 is CASSYEEDYEQYF. The CDR3 nucleotides are TGTGCCAGCAGTTACGAGGAGGACTACGAGCAGTACTTC.

The table lists this clonotype with many counts. J is TRBJ1-4 and V is TRBV5-4, with a weak D call TRBD1 (5 bases). This CDR3 has 13 amino acids. Trimming took 6 bases from V and 5 from J, leaving 11 bases between them. Looked up from germline, CDR1 is SGHNT and CDR2 is YYREEE (reference sequence). As DNA, the CDR3 is TGTGCCAGCAAGGCAGGGTTGAATGAAAAACTGTTTTTT. This encodes CASKAGLNEKLFF.

This clonotype showed up many times. This chain links TRBV5-4 with TRBJ1-4; TRBD1 aligns across 9 bases. J gave up 4 bases and V 4 bases, and 5 bases lay outside the gene matches. Germline V gene lookup returns CDR1 SGHNT and CDR2 YYREEE (reference sequence). This CDR3 is 15 amino acids long. Here the CDR3 reads CASSRGQGINEKLFF. CDR3 nucleotide sequence: TGTGCCAGCAGCAGGGGACAGGGAATTAATGAAAAACTGTTTTTT.

This clonotype qualifies as medium-sized (0.01 to 0.1%). The chain links TRBV6-2 or TRBV6-3 to TRBJ1-1; weak D call: TRBD1 (5 bases). The CDR3 consists of 14 residues. CDR1 is MNHEY and CDR2 is SVGEGT in the germline V gene. Trimming took 7 bases from V and 9 from J, leaving 21 bases between them. This CDR3 is CASTLRLGRIKAFF. The CDR3 coding sequence is TGTGCCAGCACCCTACGTCTGGGACGGATTAAAGCTTTCTTT.

By its share, this clonotype is medium-sized. The gene calls are TRBV6-1 and TRBJ1-2; D is unclear. This CDR3 is built from 14 residues. Trimming cost V 2 bases and J 0 bases, with 7 bases left between them. Germline CDR1 is MNHNS and CDR2 is SASEGT. DNA of the CDR3: TGTGCCAGCAGTGAAAGGCGAGCTAACTATGGCTACACCTTC. It is translated as CASSERRANYGYTF.

There are a few counts of this clonotype. This sequence joins TRBV27 and TRBJ2-5; D remains ambiguous. The CDR3 consists of 10 residues. CDR1 and CDR2 from the germline V gene are MNHEY and SMNVEV (reference sequence). V shed 4 bases and J shed 7 bases, with 4 bases lying between them. The CDR3 sequence is CASSWGTQYF. The CDR3 DNA is TGTGCCAGCAGTTGGGGGACCCAGTACTTC.

This clonotype was counted many times. V and J are TRBV19 and TRBJ1-2; D remains unclear. With 4 bases removed from V and 2 bases from J, the gap between germline ends came to 11 bases. The CDR3 extends over 14 amino acids. CDR1 and CDR2 (germline): LNHDA, SQIVND (reference sequence). Here the CDR3 DNA reads TGTGCCAGTAGTAAACAGACGGTAAACTATGGCTACACCTTC. It yields the protein CASSKQTVNYGYTF.

J is TRBJ1-5 and V is TRBV30; the D gene is possibly TRBD1 (5 bases). This CDR3 spans 14 amino acids. Trimming took 2 bases from V and 2 from J, leaving 10 bases between them. Germline values: CDR1 GTSNPN, CDR2 SVGIG (reference sequence). CDR3 sequence reads: CAWSSGGGNQPQHF. The CDR3 DNA is TGTGCCTGGAGTTCGGGGGGGGGCAATCAGCCCCAGCATTTT. Drawing the rest from reference TRBV30 and TRBJ1-5, the complete variable domain is SQTIHQWPATLVQPVGSPLSLECTVEGTSNPNLYWYRQAAGRGLQLLFYSVGIGQISSEVPQNLSASRPQDRQFILSSKKLLLSDSGFYLCAWSSGGGNQPQHFGDGTRLSIL.

This rearrangement joins TRBV6-1 to TRBJ2-3; the D gene is possibly TRBD1 (6 bases). This CDR3 is 15 amino acids long. Germline lookup yields CDR1 MNHNS and CDR2 SASEGT. Trimming removed 0 bases from V and 7 bases from J, with 14 bases in between. In DNA, the CDR3 is TGTGCCAGCAGTGAAGCGGGGGCTAGATTTCATACGCAGTATTTT. Translation: CASSEAGARFHTQYF.

The V gene is TRBV5-4, the J gene TRBJ1-1, with a weak D call TRBD1 (6 bases). The CDR3 consists of 14 residues. CDR1 is SGHNT, CDR2 YYREEE, per germline (reference sequence). V gave up 2 bases and J gave up 11 bases, with 19 bases separating them. CDR3 sequence reads: CASSLGRGQGRAFF. The CDR3, as DNA: TGTGCCAGCAGCTTAGGGAGAGGGCAGGGGAGGGCTTTCTTT.

This clonotype occurred many times. The chain uses TRBV7-2 and TRBJ2-2; no definite D call. The CDR3 length is 14 residues. V shed 3 bases and J shed 6 bases, with 11 bases lying between them. Germline-derived CDR1 and CDR2 are SGHTA and FQGNSA. DNA for the CDR3: TGTGCCAGCAGCTTGCGATTAGTCTCCGGGGAGCTGTTTTTT. Encoded protein: CASSLRLVSGELFF.